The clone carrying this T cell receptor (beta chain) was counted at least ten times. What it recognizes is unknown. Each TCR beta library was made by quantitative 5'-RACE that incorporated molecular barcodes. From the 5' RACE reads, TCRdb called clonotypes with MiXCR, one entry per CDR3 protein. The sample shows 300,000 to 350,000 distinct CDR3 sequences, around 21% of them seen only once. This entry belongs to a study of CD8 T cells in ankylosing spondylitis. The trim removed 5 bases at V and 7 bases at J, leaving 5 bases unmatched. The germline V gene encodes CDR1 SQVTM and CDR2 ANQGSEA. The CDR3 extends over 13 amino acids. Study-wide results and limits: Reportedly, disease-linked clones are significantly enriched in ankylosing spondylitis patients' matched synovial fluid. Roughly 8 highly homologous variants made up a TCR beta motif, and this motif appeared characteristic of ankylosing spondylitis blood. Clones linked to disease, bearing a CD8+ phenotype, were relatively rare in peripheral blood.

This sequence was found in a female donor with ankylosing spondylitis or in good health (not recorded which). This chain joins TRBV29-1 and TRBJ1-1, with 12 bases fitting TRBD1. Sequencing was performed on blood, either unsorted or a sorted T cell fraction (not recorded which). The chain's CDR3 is CSVQGQGAIEAFF. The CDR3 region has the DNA TGCAGCGTTCAGGGACAGGGGGCGATTGAAGCTTTCTTT.